This T cell receptor beta chain was obtained from a study of blood T cell repertoires in COVID-19. Study information: COVID-19 samples collected from the United States, Italy and Spain covered acute and convalescent phases. PBMCs, B-cell-depleted T cells, or T cells were the source of the cDNA or gDNA that made up the material.

The CDR3 is 15 amino acids. Germline V gene lookup returns CDR1 SGHKS and CDR2 YYEKEE (reference sequence). Trimming stripped 1 base from V and 0 bases from J, with 7 bases between. Per the original methods: From reference gene primer amplification, estimates of nucleated cell counts were derived. Assay: immunoSEQ multiplex PCR; the TCRdb copy retains only in-frame clones and omits some. The DNA was the basis for D and trimming; V, J and clone size are from that table. This table holds 40,000 to 55,000 clones, around 90% found once. The sequenced sample consisted of peripheral blood. The genes are TRBV5-5 and TRBJ2-2, with no clear D. The receptor comes from a human donor in a cohort sampled during active COVID-19. The CDR3 sequence is CASSLSAANTGELFF. The CDR3 coding sequence is TGTGCCAGCAGCTTGTCCGCGGCGAACACCGGGGAGCTGTTTTTT.